This note documents a single T cell receptor beta chain sequence. Its specificity is not known. The entry originates in a study of cytomegalovirus exposure and HLA in healthy donors. Broader study findings: There were a few CMV-associated chains whose specificity for CMV antigens was confirmed in vitro.

In germline, CDR1 is SQVTM, CDR2 ANQGSEA. V shed 4 bases, J shed 7 bases, and the junction held 5 bases outside the gene matches. The CDR3 is 14 amino acids. Use of 60 Vbeta and 13 Jbeta primers characterized the PCR. The protocol was immunoSEQ multiplex PCR, while the TCRdb copy is restricted to in-frame clones and leaves out a portion. Of about 170,000 clones listed, approximately 85% are singletons. This chain uses TRBV29-1 with TRBJ2-1, with TRBD2 identical over 12 bases. The receptor was derived from a man aged 18 to 29 in good health and CMV-seropositive. The source material was PBMCs. The CDR3, as DNA: TGCAGCGTTGGGCTAGCGGGGGGGCAGAATGAGCAGTTCTTC. It encodes CSVGLAGGQNEQFF.